The 29 T cell receptor beta chains presented below share a single source sample, sequenced in a study of blood T cell repertoires in COVID-19. Libraries were prepared by immunoSEQ multiplex PCR; TCRdb keeps only in-frame clonotypes and omits some of them. This sample has approximately 280,000 clones, with almost 90% found just once. The sample was PBMCs or T cells enriched from blood (not recorded which). The receptors stem from a woman younger than 30 with acute COVID-19.

This clone came up a few times. J is TRBJ2-1 and V is TRBV7-2; 8 bases map to TRBD2. Trimming removed 1 base from V and 10 bases from J; junction bases left unmatched: 6. Germline V gene data show CDR1 as SGHTA and CDR2 as FQGNSA. CDR3 length: 14 residues. The DNA of the CDR3 is TGTGCCAGCAGCTTAGGAGGACTAGCCGGGGAGCAGTTCTTC. This encodes CASSLGGLAGEQFF.

This chain joins TRBV29-1 and TRBJ1-1; D not certain. The V end lost 5 bases, the J end lost 1 base, and 14 bases lay between the germline ends. The CDR3 has 14 residues. Germline values: CDR1 SQVTM, CDR2 ANQGSEA. The CDR3 DNA sequence: TGCAGCGTTCCCTATACAGAAACGAACACTGAAGCTTTCTTT. It translates to CSVPYTETNTEAFF.

The chain couples TRBV3-1 (or the pseudogene TRBV3-2) to TRBJ2-6, with D possibly TRBD2 on 5 matching bases. Germline loops: CDR1 LGHDT, CDR2 YNNKEL (reference sequence). This CDR3 has 18 residues. V lost 1 base and J lost 4, with 17 bases in between. The CDR3 is CASSQAGLSSAGANVLTF. For the CDR3, the DNA is TGTGCCAGCAGCCAAGCCGGACTTTCCTCTGCGGGGGCCAACGTCCTGACTTTC.

The chain employs TRBV28 and TRBJ1-5; 7 bases line up with TRBD1. The J segment lost 11 bases and the V segment lost 3 bases, leaving 13 bases of the junction unmatched. Per germline, CDR1 MDHEN and CDR2 SYDVKM. The CDR3 is 15 residues long. CDR3 region: CASSLEAGGPGSQHF. The CDR3 DNA reads TGTGCCAGCAGTTTGGAGGCAGGGGGTCCGGGGTCCCAGCATTTT.

The rearrangement uses TRBV6-5 and TRBJ2-3; weak D call: TRBD2 (6 bases). V dropped 8 bases and J dropped 0 bases, with 9 bases sitting between them. CDR3 length equals 13 residues. Germline loops: CDR1 MNHEY, CDR2 SVGAGI. CDR3 coding DNA: TGTGCCAGCGGGACTCGAAGCACAGATACGCAGTATTTT. Translation: CASGTRSTDTQYF.

A word on this clone: Other DNA sequences from this sample encode an identical CDR3 as well. V and J are TRBV9 and TRBJ2-2; 8 positions agree with TRBD2. Germline V gene lookup returns CDR1 SGDLS and CDR2 YYNGEE. Germline trimming cut 0 bases from V and 1 base from J; bases unmatched to any gene: 2. This CDR3 is 16 amino acids long. The CDR3 region has the DNA TGTGCCAGCAGCGTAGGCCTAGCGGGGAACACCGGGGAGCTGTTTTTT. Translating gives CASSVGLAGNTGELFF.

The rearrangement joins TRBV6-2 or TRBV6-3 to TRBJ2-1; TRBD2 aligns across 7 bases. Germline trimming cut 4 bases from V and 5 bases from J; bases unmatched to any gene: 11. This CDR3 spans 16 amino acids. CDR1 and CDR2 (germline): MNHEY, SVGEGT. CDR3 amino acids: CASSFLGASGDNEQFF. As DNA, the CDR3 is TGTGCCAGCAGTTTCCTTGGGGCTAGCGGAGACAATGAGCAGTTCTTC.

V usage is TRBV4-1 and J usage is TRBJ2-6, with 8 bases lining up with TRBD1. V dropped 4 bases and J dropped 2; count of bases not matched to a gene: 7. The germline V gene has CDR1 MGHRA and CDR2 YSYEKL. CDR3 length: 17 residues. Written as DNA, the CDR3 is TGCGCCAGCAGCCTACAGGGGGATACCGCTGGGGCCAACGTCCTGACTTTC. Protein product: CASSLQGDTAGANVLTF.

This clone appeared a single time. This chain connects TRBV6-5 to TRBJ2-1; 14 bases align to TRBD2. The CDR3 sequence is 15 residues long. Germline assignment: CDR1 MNHEY and CDR2 SVGAGI. V shed 6 bases and J 5 bases; nucleotides not matched to a gene: 3. The CDR3 DNA sequence: TGTGCCAGCAGATCGGGACTAGCGGGAGACAATGAGCAGTTCTTC. Protein: CASRSGLAGDNEQFF.

This chain uses TRBV3-1 (or the pseudogene TRBV3-2) with TRBJ2-2; 11 bases line up with TRBD2. V was clipped by 1 base and J by 2 bases; unmatched bases: 0. Germline V gene data show CDR1 as LGHDT and CDR2 as YNNKEL (reference sequence). The CDR3 covers 16 residues. This chain's CDR3 is CASSQGLAGNTGELFF. In DNA form, the CDR3 reads TGTGCCAGCAGCCAAGGACTAGCGGGAAACACCGGGGAGCTGTTTTTT.

The V gene is TRBV28, the J gene TRBJ2-7; 9 positions match TRBD2. In germline, CDR1 is MDHEN, CDR2 SYDVKM. The V and J ends lost 5 bases and 6 bases, in that order; junction bases with no gene match: 11. The CDR3 contains 15 residues. Written as DNA, the CDR3 is TGTGCCAGCAGTCCTCTCGGTAGCGGGAGTGCCGAGCAGTACTTC. Its protein is CASSPLGSGSAEQYF. Full variable domain (rest looked up from reference TRBV28 and TRBJ2-7): DVKVTQSSRYLVKRTGEKVFLECVQDMDHENMFWYRQDPGLGLRLIYFSYDVKMKEKGDIPEGYSVSREKKERFSLILESASTNQTSMYLCASSPLGSGSAEQYFGPGTRLTVT.

The J gene is TRBJ2-2, the V gene TRBV4-1; 7 nucleotides match TRBD2. The CDR3 is 15 residues long. Losses at the gene ends were 5 bases for V and 5 bases for J; bases not matched to a gene: 8. Germline lookup yields CDR1 MGHRA and CDR2 YSYEKL. The DNA for the CDR3 is TGCGCCAGCAGCTATGGGCTGGGAGGGACCGGGGAGCTGTTTTTT. This codes for CASSYGLGGTGELFF.

V gene TRBV24-1 combines with J gene TRBJ2-1; 8 positions match TRBD2. V was pared by 4 bases and J by 5 bases, with 6 bases of the junction left unmatched. Germline V CDR1 and CDR2: KGHDR, SFDVKD. The CDR3 sequence is 15 residues long. CDR3 region: CATSDPAGANNEQFF. The CDR3 bases are TGTGCCACCAGTGACCCAGCGGGAGCAAACAATGAGCAGTTCTTC.

This clone was seen only once. The rearrangement links TRBV11-2 to TRBJ2-7, with 7 bases matching TRBD2. CDR1 is SGHAT and CDR2 is FQNNGV in the germline V gene. The V segment lost 1 base and the J segment 2 bases; nucleotides outside the gene matches: 8. The CDR3 covers 16 residues. CDR3 bases: TGTGCCAGCAGCTTAGTGGGAGGGAGAAAGGCCTACGAGCAGTACTTC. As protein: CASSLVGGRKAYEQYF.

Many counts were recorded for this clone. The genes are TRBV30 and TRBJ2-1; 9 bases are a match to TRBD1. Germline CDR1 GTSNPN, CDR2 SVGIG (reference sequence). V shed 3 bases and J 6 bases; nucleotides not matched to a gene: 12. The CDR3 is made up of 16 amino acids. The DNA of the CDR3 is TGTGCCTGGAGGAGGAGAAGGACAGGGGCCCGCAATGAGCAGTTCTTC. It is translated as CAWRRRRTGARNEQFF.

This clone was detected once. This rearrangement joins TRBV11-2 to TRBJ2-2; the match to TRBD2 covers 10 bases. The CDR3 covers 16 residues. V was pared by 1 base and J by 6 bases, with 5 bases of the junction left unmatched. Looked up from germline, CDR1 is SGHAT and CDR2 is FQNNGV. CDR3 residues: CASSLVPSGSAGELFF. The CDR3, as DNA: TGTGCCAGCAGCTTAGTCCCTAGCGGGAGTGCCGGGGAGCTGTTTTTT.

The chain carries TRBV19 and TRBJ1-2, with 12 nucleotides matching TRBD1. V trimming: 3 bases; J trimming: 7 bases; junction bases outside the gene matches: 9. This CDR3 region has 16 residues. CDR1 is LNHDA and CDR2 is SQIVND in the germline V gene (reference sequence). The CDR3 nucleotides read TGTGCCAGTAGTATTGCCCCGGGACAGGGGGCTGTTGGCTACACCTTC. It specifies CASSIAPGQGAVGYTF.

This clone appeared once. The V gene is TRBV2, the J gene TRBJ1-1; D gene ambiguous. V lost 7 bases, J lost 4 bases, and 13 bases lay in between. This CDR3 has 13 residues. The germline V gene encodes CDR1 SNHLY and CDR2 FYNNEI. CDR3 in DNA: TGTGCCAGCATCTTTAGGGAGGGCACTGAAGCTTTCTTT. Its protein product is CASIFREGTEAFF.

This clone was seen once. J is TRBJ2-3 and V is TRBV21-1; the DNA was not used to check the table's D call, TRBD1. TRBV21-1 corresponds to a pseudogene. This CDR3 comprises 13 residues. CDR3 in amino acids: CASSGQYTDTQYF. The CDR3 nucleotides read TGTGCCAGCTCCGGACAGTACACAGATACGCAGTATTTT.

This clone was seen just once. CDR3 amino acids: CASSMREAGELFF. CDR3 DNA sequence: TGTGCCAGCAGCATGCGGGAGGCCGGGGAGCTGTTTTTT. The chain has TRBV12-3 or TRBV12-4 and TRBJ2-2; 8 positions match TRBD2. Losses at the gene ends were 6 bases for V and 6 bases for J; bases not matched to a gene: 3. The CDR3 is 13 amino acids.

The chain uses TRBV5-1 and TRBJ1-1, with 7 bases identical to TRBD1. The V gene end was trimmed by 0 bases and the J gene end by 1 base; junction bases not matched to a gene: 3. Germline assignment: CDR1 SGHRS and CDR2 YFSETQ. There are 15 residues in the CDR3. The DNA of the CDR3 is TGCGCCAGCAGCTTGGTTCCAGGGGGGAACACTGAAGCTTTCTTT. Amino acid sequence: CASSLVPGGNTEAFF.

The rearrangement uses TRBV24-1 and TRBJ2-3, with 9 bases aligning to TRBD1. V was clipped by 3 bases and J by 1 base; unmatched bases: 4. CDR1 is KGHDR and CDR2 is SFDVKD in the germline V gene. CDR3 size: 16 residues. Here the CDR3 DNA reads TGTGCCACCAGTGATCGCCGGGACAGGGGCACAGATACGCAGTATTTT. Its translation: CATSDRRDRGTDTQYF.

The rearrangement uses TRBV5-1 and TRBJ1-3; a possible D gene is TRBD1 (6 bases). CDR3 length: 15 residues. The ends were cut back, 1 base at V and 8 bases at J, with 16 bases in the middle. The germline CDR1 and CDR2 sequences are SGHRS and YFSETQ. Here the CDR3 reads CASSLSGGAGYTIYF. The DNA for the CDR3 is TGCGCCAGCAGCTTGTCGGGGGGCGCGGGCTACACCATATATTTT.

The rearrangement uses TRBV28 and TRBJ2-7, with TRBD1 matching over 7 bases. CDR3 length equals 15 residues. V lost 3 bases to trimming and J lost 0 bases; unmatched junction nucleotides: 5. Germline V lookup: CDR1 MDHEN, CDR2 SYDVKM. CDR3 nucleotide sequence: TGTGCCAGCAGTTTCGACAGGGTCAGCTCCTACGAGCAGTACTTC. Translated: CASSFDRVSSYEQYF.

This chain joins TRBV3-1 (or the pseudogene TRBV3-2) and TRBJ2-7; weak D call: TRBD1 (6 bases). This CDR3 has 12 residues. Germline V gene data show CDR1 as LGHDT and CDR2 as YNNKEL (reference sequence). V lost 1 base to trimming and J lost 12 bases, with 13 bases between them. Written as DNA, the CDR3 is TGTGCCAGCAGCCAAGGGGACACCGCTCGGTACTTC. Residues: CASSQGDTARYF.

This chain uses TRBV7-9 with TRBJ1-3, with 7 bases matching TRBD1. From germline, CDR1 is SEHNR and CDR2 FQNEAQ (reference sequence). The trim removed 5 bases at V and 3 bases at J, leaving 16 bases unmatched. The CDR3 consists of 18 residues. This CDR3 reads CASSGKIGQVGSGNTIYF. The DNA of the CDR3 is TGTGCCAGCAGCGGAAAAATCGGACAGGTCGGCAGTGGAAACACCATATATTTT.

This chain uses TRBV19 with TRBJ2-1, with D maybe TRBD2 (6 bases). Germline CDR1 and CDR2: LNHDA and SQIVND (reference sequence). This CDR3 contains 13 residues. V gave up 5 bases and J gave up 10 bases, with 15 bases separating them. The CDR3 DNA is TGTGCCAGTAGTCCCAGCGGGTTTCCCGAGCAGTTCTTC. The encoded protein is CASSPSGFPEQFF.

This chain connects TRBV25-1 to TRBJ2-7; 10 positions agree with TRBD1. V was pared by 4 bases and J by 2 bases, with 5 bases of the junction left unmatched. There are 15 residues in the CDR3. Germline V lookup: CDR1 MGHDK, CDR2 SYGVNS. The CDR3 loop is CASSVGQGDPYEQYF. The CDR3 nucleotides are TGTGCCAGCAGTGTTGGACAGGGGGATCCCTACGAGCAGTACTTC.

This clone was observed a few times. The chain carries TRBV2 and TRBJ1-2; 7 nucleotides match TRBD1. CDR3 length: 13 amino acids. The germline gives CDR1 SNHLY, CDR2 FYNNEI. V lost 7 bases to trimming and J lost 4 bases; unmatched junction nucleotides: 6. The CDR3 DNA reads TGTGCCAGCATAAGTGACAGGGTCTATGGCTACACCTTC. It specifies CASISDRVYGYTF.